Listed below are T cell receptor beta chains from one sample, sequenced in a study of blood T cell repertoires in COVID-19. The table came from immunoSEQ multiplex PCR; TCRdb's copy has only in-frame clones and leaves some out. The sample records about 85,000 clones, more than 60% being singletons. Sequenced material: peripheral blood. These receptor sequences come from a man aged 65 to 85 with acute or convalescent COVID-19. The CDR3 runs from the conserved cysteine through the conserved F or W. A D gene is named only where the DNA matches it firmly. Not all rows give a size; the values are once, few, many and, for expanded clones, a class.

abundance,v_gene,d_gene,j_gene,CDR3aa,CDR3nt
.,TRBV7-8,.,TRBJ2-6,CASSLWRGGGSGANVLTF,TGTGCCAGCAGCTTATGGCGGGGAGGGGGCTCTGGGGCCAACGTCCTGACTTTC
medium-sized,TRBV2,TRBD1,TRBJ1-2,CASTLNRGARGYTF,TGTGCCAGCACCTTGAACAGGGGGGCGCGCGGCTACACCTTC
.,TRBV5-1,.,TRBJ1-1,CASSADTEAFF,TGCGCCAGCAGCGCGGACACTGAAGCTTTCTTT
.,TRBV14,.,TRBJ2-1,CASSQDWGGQNEQFF,TGTGCCAGCAGCCAAGATTGGGGCGGACAAAATGAGCAGTTCTTC
.,TRBV3-1/TRBV3-2,.,TRBJ2-5,CASSQEGGRVQYF,TGTGCCAGCAGCCAAGAGGGTGGGAGAGTCCAGTACTTC
few,TRBV15,TRBD1,TRBJ2-2,CAAGQGGWTGELFF,TGTGCCGCGGGACAGGGGGGTTGGACCGGGGAGCTGTTTTTT
.,TRBV5-4,TRBD1,TRBJ1-4,CASRDGTGGTNEKLFF,TGTGCCAGCAGGGATGGGACAGGGGGGACTAATGAAAAACTGTTTTTT
.,TRBV18,TRBD2,TRBJ2-1,CASSGPLSGGGGQFF,TGTGCCAGCTCAGGACCCCTTAGCGGGGGCGGCGGGCAGTTCTTC
.,TRBV19,TRBD2,TRBJ2-1,CASTPPSGGNNEQFF,TGTGCCAGTACCCCCCCTAGCGGGGGAAACAATGAGCAGTTCTTC
.,TRBV29-1,TRBD1,TRBJ1-5,CSVEDGDRDQPQHF,TGCAGCGTTGAAGATGGGGACAGGGATCAGCCCCAGCATTTT
.,TRBV2,.,TRBJ1-1,CASSQVSGYTEAFF,TGTGCCAGCAGTCAGGTGTCAGGGTACACTGAAGCTTTCTTT
.,TRBV5-5,TRBD2,TRBJ2-3,CASSLVAGGQTTQYF,TGTGCCAGCAGCTTGGTAGCGGGGGGTCAGACTACGCAGTATTTT
.,TRBV5-6,.,TRBJ2-2,CASSFMSTGELFF,TGTGCCAGCAGCTTTATGTCCACCGGGGAGCTGTTTTTT
.,TRBV2,TRBD1,TRBJ1-5,CASSGTEGGQPQHF,TGTGCCAGCAGCGGGACAGAGGGGGGTCAGCCCCAGCATTTT
.,TRBV24-1,.,TRBJ2-7,CATASGTYEQYF,TGTGCCACGGCTTCCGGGACCTACGAGCAGTACTTC
once,TRBV4-1,.,TRBJ2-2,CATLDTNTGELFF,TGCGCCACCCTTGACACGAACACCGGGGAGCTGTTTTTT
.,TRBV19,.,TRBJ1-4,CASSLSDEKLFF,TGTGCCAGTAGCCTTTCGGATGAAAAACTGTTTTTT
.,TRBV19,TRBD1,TRBJ2-7,CASRVKGGTTSYEQYF,TGTGCCAGTAGGGTCAAAGGGGGCACTACTTCCTACGAGCAGTACTTC
.,TRBV7-9,TRBD1,TRBJ2-1,CASSRDRVSNEQFF,TGTGCCAGCAGCCGGGACAGGGTTTCCAATGAGCAGTTCTTC
.,TRBV18,TRBD1,TRBJ1-5,CASSPGDRGLGQPQHF,TGTGCCAGCTCACCGGGGGACAGGGGACTGGGGCAGCCCCAGCATTTT
.,TRBV6-5,TRBD1,TRBJ1-2,CASSRGTGDYGYTF,TGTGCCAGCAGCCGCGGGACAGGGGACTATGGCTACACCTTC
few,TRBV5-1,.,TRBJ2-2,CASSYSTGPGERKGELFF,TGCGCCAGCAGCTATTCTACTGGTCCAGGGGAAAGGAAAGGGGAGCTGTTTTTT
.,TRBV5-4,.,TRBJ1-1,CASSSGPDAEAFF,TGTGCCAGCAGCTCTGGGCCAGACGCTGAAGCTTTCTTT
.,TRBV18,.,TRBJ2-7,CASSLGQGTSREQYF,TGTGCCAGCTCACTGGGGCAGGGGACCTCCCGCGAGCAGTACTTC
.,TRBV7-9,.,TRBJ2-3,CASSLAQYTQYF,TGTGCCAGCAGCTTAGCACAGTATACGCAGTATTTT
.,TRBV5-1,TRBD1,TRBJ1-2,CASSLLQGANYGYTF,TGCGCCAGCAGCTTGCTACAGGGGGCAAACTATGGCTACACCTTC
.,TRBV18,.,TRBJ1-1,CASSRSGGRVGTEAFF,TGTGCCAGCTCACGTTCAGGAGGGAGGGTGGGCACTGAAGCTTTCTTT
.,TRBV7-8,TRBD2,TRBJ2-4,CASSLVVAGAGGAKNIQYF,TGTGCCAGCAGCTTAGTAGTAGCGGGGGCGGGGGGGGCCAAAAACATTCAGTACTTC
.,TRBV3-1/TRBV3-2,.,TRBJ1-2,CASSQDPGVRGYTF,TGTGCCAGCAGCCAAGATCCCGGGGTAAGGGGCTACACCTTC
.,TRBV5-5,TRBD1,TRBJ2-1,CASSMRGRDEQFF,TGTGCCAGCAGCATGAGGGGGCGGGATGAGCAGTTCTTC
.,TRBV27,TRBD1,TRBJ1-5,CASSLFAGGQPQHF,TGTGCCAGCAGTTTATTCGCAGGGGGTCAGCCCCAGCATTTT
.,TRBV24-1,.,TRBJ2-3,CATSTWSTDTQYF,TGTGCCACCAGTACATGGAGCACAGATACGCAGTATTTT
.,TRBV6-4,TRBD2,TRBJ2-1,CASSEAGDVNEQFF,TGTGCCAGCAGTGAAGCGGGGGATGTCAATGAGCAGTTCTTC
.,TRBV6-5,TRBD1,TRBJ1-1,CASSYSNRGTEAFF,TGTGCCAGCAGTTACTCGAACAGGGGCACTGAAGCTTTCTTT
.,TRBV7-8,.,TRBJ1-1,CASSPLSLNTEAFF,TGTGCCAGCAGCCCCCTAAGTCTGAACACTGAAGCTTTCTTT
.,TRBV2,.,TRBJ1-2,CASSEQTGNYGYTF,TGTGCCAGCAGTGAACAGACAGGCAACTATGGCTACACCTTC
.,TRBV11-2,TRBD2,TRBJ2-1,CASSTPGLAFF,TGTGCCAGCAGCACGCCGGGACTAGCGTTCTTC
once,TRBV29-1,.,TRBJ1-5,CSVAVQASSNQPQHF,TGCAGCGTTGCGGTTCAGGCTTCTAGCAATCAGCCCCAGCATTTT
.,TRBV5-4,TRBD2,TRBJ2-4,CASSTGTSGGENIQYF,TGTGCCAGCAGCACCGGGACTAGCGGGGGGGAAAACATTCAGTACTTC
.,TRBV10-3,TRBD2,TRBJ2-3,CATRTSGGPDTQYF,TGTGCCACCAGGACTAGCGGAGGACCAGATACGCAGTATTTT
.,TRBV4-1,TRBD2,TRBJ2-1,CASSQGLAGYNEQFF,TGCGCCAGCAGCCAAGGACTAGCGGGGTACAATGAGCAGTTCTTC
.,TRBV6-2/TRBV6-3,TRBD1,TRBJ2-5,CASSANRGQETQYF,TGTGCCAGCAGTGCGAACAGGGGGCAGGAGACCCAGTACTTC
.,TRBV3-1/TRBV3-2,TRBD1,TRBJ1-4,CASSPTGGFEKLFF,TGTGCCAGCAGCCCAACAGGGGGCTTTGAAAAACTGTTTTTT
few,TRBV14,.,TRBJ2-5,CASSQDLSRAYF,TGTGCCAGCAGCCAAGACCTATCCCGCGCGTACTTC
.,TRBV9,.,TRBJ2-5,CASRKWGEETQYF,TGTGCCAGCAGGAAATGGGGAGAAGAGACCCAGTACTTC
.,TRBV4-1,.,TRBJ1-6,CASSSTGPGDSPLHF,TGCGCCAGCAGCAGCACCGGGCCGGGGGATTCACCCCTCCACTTT
.,TRBV5-6,.,TRBJ2-4,CASSLRGTKNIQYF,TGTGCCAGCAGCTTGAGGGGTACCAAAAACATTCAGTACTTC
.,TRBV9,.,TRBJ1-4,CASSVESGEKLFF,TGTGCCAGCAGCGTAGAAAGCGGTGAAAAACTGTTTTTT
.,TRBV7-9,TRBD1,TRBJ1-1,CASSLEGTGVTEAFF,TGTGCCAGCAGCTTAGAAGGGACAGGGGTCACTGAAGCTTTCTTT
.,TRBV5-1,.,TRBJ1-2,CASSFGVYGYTF,TGCGCCAGCAGTTTCGGGGTCTATGGCTACACCTTC
.,TRBV10-3,TRBD1,TRBJ1-5,CAIRPDRGSNQPQHF,TGTGCCATCAGACCGGACAGGGGAAGCAATCAGCCCCAGCATTTT
.,TRBV6-1,.,TRBJ1-1,CASSEGGWGGNTEAFF,TGTGCCAGCAGTGAAGGGGGCTGGGGGGGCAACACTGAAGCTTTCTTT
.,TRBV2,.,TRBJ1-6,CASNRQYNSPLHF,TGTGCCAGCAACAGACAGTATAATTCACCCCTCCACTTT
.,TRBV6-6,TRBD2,TRBJ2-3,CASSSSGGSGNTQYF,TGTGCCAGCAGCTCTAGCGGGGGCTCCGGGAATACGCAGTATTTT
.,TRBV5-4,.,TRBJ1-1,CASGRGDRMNTEAFF,TGTGCCAGCGGAAGAGGCGACAGGATGAACACTGAAGCTTTCTTT